The T cell receptor beta chain under discussion was sequenced for a study of blood T cell repertoires in COVID-19. Study details: From the United States, Italy and Spain came samples of acute and convalescent COVID-19. Sources were T cells, B-cell-depleted T cells, or PBMCs; the material itself was cDNA or gDNA.

Germline V gives CDR1 KGHSH, CDR2 LQKENI. The CDR3 runs to 13 residues. V was clipped by 6 bases and J by 2 bases, with 11 bases between them. In the original analysis: From reference gene primer amplification, estimates of nucleated cell counts were derived. TCRdb keeps only in-frame clones here, not all; method: immunoSEQ multiplex PCR. V and J calls and clone size are those listed in that table; D and trimming were worked out from the DNA. Here the sample spans around 250,000 clones, 75% to 85% being singletons. This clone is a singleton in its sample. V gene TRBV18 combines with J gene TRBJ2-7; tentatively, D is TRBD1 (7 bases). The receptor's source is a man aged 50 to 60 with active or convalescent COVID-19. Sequencing used peripheral blood. This CDR3 reads CASSGGGPYEQYF. In DNA form, the CDR3 reads TGTGCCAGCTCCGGAGGGGGCCCCTACGAGCAGTACTTC. Full variable domain (missing parts from reference TRBV18 and TRBJ2-7): NAGVMQNPRHLVRRRGQEARLRCSPMKGHSHVYWYRQLPEEGLKFMVYLQKENIIDESGMPKERFSAEFPKEGPSILRIQQVVRGDSAAYFCASSGGGPYEQYFGPGTRLTVT.